This T cell receptor beta chain was sequenced during a study of regulatory T cells in long-lasting Graves disease. Whole-study context: The term persistent Graves' disease signified upward of 5 years on antithyroid drugs with positive TSH receptor antibodies.

In regard to this clonotype: Antigen: not known.

Time point of the sample: persistent/refractory GD, antithyroid drugs over 5 years with positive TRAb. Researchers made the TCR library from RNA that was extracted from PBMCs. Trimming pared 5 bases from V and 6 bases from J, leaving 18 bases between. Germline loops: CDR1 SGHTA, CDR2 FQGTGA. This CDR3 has 15 amino acids. General observations from the study: Accuracy may have been reduced by the small sample size.

Arm-PCR with iRepertoire HTBI primers amplified the CDR3 regions for these TCR beta libraries. In TCRdb, the multiplex PCR reads were re-called with MiXCR into one record per CDR3 protein. The top ten clones hold 6.5% to 9% of a sample with around 450,000 distinct CDR3 sequences, 20% to 25% of them seen once. The clonotype originates from a female donor with Graves disease. The chain employs TRBV7-3 and TRBJ2-3, with a possible D match to TRBD2 (7 bases). The starting material was peripheral blood mononuclear cells (PBMCs), obtained when the disease was refractory, from a patient treated with antithyroid drugs. CDR3 sequence reads: CASSPLGGAGDTQYF. DNA of the CDR3: TGTGCCAGCAGCCCCCTGGGGGGGGCAGGGGATACGCAGTATTTT.